One sample yielded the 9 T cell receptor beta chains listed below, sequenced in a study of shared clonotypes between healthy human individuals. Assay: immunoSEQ multiplex PCR; the TCRdb copy retains only in-frame clones and omits some. The data hold some 1,600,000 clones, with 95% to 99% observed a single time. Material for sequencing was naive CD4+ T cells sorted from blood. Indicated subset: CD45RA+ positively selected. The receptors shown here come from a man between 25 and 39 years old in good health.

Concerning this clone itself: The sample has other DNA sequences that encode this CDR3 too. The gene calls are TRBV7-2 and TRBJ2-7; D is possibly TRBD1 or TRBD2 (5 bases each). Germline assignment: CDR1 SGHTA and CDR2 FQGNSA. V lost 4 bases, J lost 3 bases, and 13 bases lay in between. The CDR3 totals 14 residues. The CDR3 loop reads CASSSLTGGYEQYF. For the CDR3, the DNA is TGTGCCAGCAGCTCACTAACTGGGGGCTACGAGCAGTACTTC.

The rearrangement links TRBV2 to TRBJ2-3; TRBD1 or TRBD2 may be the D gene (5 bases each). The length of the CDR3 is 18 residues. Looked up from germline, CDR1 is SNHLY and CDR2 is FYNNEI. Deletions cut 0 bases from V and 0 bases from J, with 16 bases between. The CDR3 region has the DNA TGTGCCAGCAGTGAAGCGGGACCCGGTTTGGACAGCACAGATACGCAGTATTTT. Its protein product is CASSEAGPGLDSTDTQYF.

The V and J genes are TRBV14 and TRBJ2-5, with 11 bases fitting TRBD2. Unmatched junction bases numbered 4, after V lost 4 bases and J lost 6 bases. This CDR3 has 14 amino acids. CDR1 and CDR2 (germline): SGHDN, FVKESK. The DNA of the CDR3 is TGTGCCAGCAGCCCTCTAGCGGGAGGTCAGACCCAGTACTTC. Protein product: CASSPLAGGQTQYF.

In the case of this clone: This specimen includes other DNA sequences encoding the same CDR3. CDR3 coding DNA: TGTGCCAGCAGCTTGAGCGGTGAGCAGTTCTTC. Translated: CASSLSGEQFF. The chain joins TRBV5-4 to TRBJ2-1; TRBD2 might be the D (5 bases). V shed 1 base and J shed 9 bases, with 5 bases lying between them. The V gene's germline CDR1 is SGHNT and CDR2 YYREEE (reference sequence). CDR3 length equals 11 residues.

V and J are TRBV28 and TRBJ2-1; D is unresolved. In germline, CDR1 is MDHEN, CDR2 SYDVKM. Trimming pared 6 bases from V and 6 bases from J, leaving 9 bases between. The CDR3 runs 12 residues. CDR3 residues: CASSRRINEQFF. CDR3 nucleotide sequence: TGTGCCAGCAGCCGACGGATCAATGAGCAGTTCTTC.

The V gene is TRBV28, the J gene TRBJ1-1; D is perhaps TRBD1 (6 bases). The CDR3 consists of 13 residues. Germline V gives CDR1 MDHEN, CDR2 SYDVKM. The V end was cut by 10 bases, the J end by 5 bases, with 17 bases between. CDR3 loop: CATSGGAKTEAFF. The CDR3, as DNA: TGTGCCACCTCGGGGGGGGCGAAGACTGAAGCTTTCTTT. The whole variable domain, remainder taken from reference TRBV28 and TRBJ1-1, is DVKVTQSSRYLVKRTGEKVFLECVQDMDHENMFWYRQDPGLGLRLIYFSYDVKMKEKGDIPEGYSVSREKKERFSLILESASTNQTSMYLCATSGGAKTEAFFGQGTRLTVV.

The chain is built from TRBV28 and TRBJ2-3; D not certain. This CDR3 spans 12 amino acids. Between the trimmed V and J ends, which lost 2 bases and 7 bases, there was a span of 7 bases. The germline CDR1 and CDR2 sequences are MDHEN and SYDVKM. The CDR3 nucleotides are TGTGCCAGCAGTTTAAACCCGAATACGCAGTATTTT. Its protein product is CASSLNPNTQYF.

This clone was recorded only once. The rearrangement uses TRBV4-3 and TRBJ2-7; 7 bases agree with TRBD2. This CDR3 is 14 amino acids long. Trimming took 4 bases from V and 0 from J; bases not matched to a gene: 3. CDR1 and CDR2 (germline): LGHNA, YSLEER. The CDR3 region has the DNA TGCGCCAGCAGCCGCACTAGCGCCTCCTACGAGCAGTACTTC. Protein: CASSRTSASYEQYF.

J is TRBJ2-1 and V is TRBV25-1; no clear D. The CDR3 is 15 residues long. Germline V gene sequence: CDR1 MGHDK, CDR2 SYGVNS. V was trimmed by 5 bases and J by 4 bases, leaving 15 bases between them. The CDR3 sequence is CASSPTLANYNEQFF. The CDR3 bases are TGTGCCAGCAGTCCCACCCTGGCTAATTACAATGAGCAGTTCTTC.